The next 6 T cell receptor beta chains were all read from a single sample in a study of blood T cell repertoires in COVID-19. Using immunoSEQ multiplex PCR, the repertoire was profiled, and TCRdb retains in-frame clones only, with some absent. The repertoire holds 310,000 or so clones, with over 80% as singletons. Material: peripheral blood. These receptors originate from a man aged 30-40 years with COVID-19, enrolled during active disease.

The J gene is TRBJ2-1, the V gene TRBV6-2 or TRBV6-3, with D possibly matching TRBD1 (5 bases). Germline V gene sequence: CDR1 MNHEY, CDR2 SVGEGT. Trimming shortened V by 1 base and J by 3 bases, and 7 bases separated the two germline ends. This CDR3 region has 14 residues. CDR3 loop: CASSYYRIYNEQFF. The CDR3 DNA follows: TGTGCCAGCAGTTACTACAGGATCTACAATGAGCAGTTCTTC.

This chain uses TRBV11-2 with TRBJ1-1; no definite D call. V lost 3 bases and J 1 base, leaving 6 bases between the germline ends. The CDR3 is 13 amino acids. From germline, CDR1 is SGHAT and CDR2 FQNNGV. CDR3 DNA: TGTGCCAGCAGCTTGAGCCCGAACACTGAAGCTTTCTTT. Its translation: CASSLSPNTEAFF.

The chain has TRBV2 and TRBJ2-7; the match to TRBD1 covers 7 bases. V dropped 7 bases and J dropped 12; count of bases not matched to a gene: 12. Germline V CDR1 and CDR2: SNHLY, FYNNEI. This CDR3 is 12 amino acids long. In DNA, the CDR3 is TGTGCCAGCATAGGACAGGAAGCCTTCGTGTACTTC. It yields the protein CASIGQEAFVYF.

The chain carries TRBV3-1 (or the pseudogene TRBV3-2) and TRBJ1-5, with TRBD1 identical over 9 bases. This CDR3 has 16 amino acids. V dropped 3 bases and J dropped 4; count of bases not matched to a gene: 7. CDR1 LGHDT and CDR2 YNNKEL come from the germline V gene (reference sequence). CDR3 loop: CASSQKPTGGNQPQHF. DNA of the CDR3: TGTGCCAGCAGCCAGAAACCGACAGGGGGGAATCAGCCCCAGCATTTT.

This clone has a count of ten or more. The chain recombines TRBV6-5 with TRBJ1-2; 10 positions match TRBD1. The CDR3 totals 14 residues. V gave up 4 bases and J gave up 7 bases; unmatched junction bases: 6. Germline lookup yields CDR1 MNHEY and CDR2 SVGAGI. CDR3 loop: CASSFGQGVIGYTF. CDR3 coding DNA: TGTGCCAGCAGTTTCGGACAGGGGGTAATTGGCTACACCTTC.

The chain joins TRBV28 to TRBJ1-3; D is unclear. Germline lookup yields CDR1 MDHEN and CDR2 SYDVKM. V was clipped by 4 bases and J by 2 bases, with 15 bases between them. The CDR3 has 16 amino acids. The CDR3 nucleotides read TGTGCCAGCAGTTCGGGTACGGGGATGGCTGGAAACACCATATATTTT. Translated, it gives CASSSGTGMAGNTIYF.